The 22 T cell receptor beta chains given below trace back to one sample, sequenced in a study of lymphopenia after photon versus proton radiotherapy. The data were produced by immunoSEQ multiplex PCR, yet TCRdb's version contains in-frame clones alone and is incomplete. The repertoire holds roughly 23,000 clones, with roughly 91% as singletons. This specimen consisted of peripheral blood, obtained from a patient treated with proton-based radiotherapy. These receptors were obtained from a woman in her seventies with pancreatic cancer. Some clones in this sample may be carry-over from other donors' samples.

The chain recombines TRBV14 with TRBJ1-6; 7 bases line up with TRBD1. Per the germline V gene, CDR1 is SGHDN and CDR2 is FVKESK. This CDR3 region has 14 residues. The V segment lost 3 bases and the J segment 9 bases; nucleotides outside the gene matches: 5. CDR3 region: CASSQTGPSSPLHF. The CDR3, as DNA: TGTGCCAGCAGCCAGACAGGGCCCAGTTCACCCCTCCACTTT.

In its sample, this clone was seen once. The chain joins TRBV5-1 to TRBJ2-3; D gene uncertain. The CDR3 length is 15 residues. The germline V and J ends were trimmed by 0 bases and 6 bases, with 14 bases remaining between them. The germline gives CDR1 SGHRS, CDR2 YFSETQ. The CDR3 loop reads CASSLGLGIWDTQYF. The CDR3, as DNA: TGCGCCAGCAGCTTGGGCCTGGGAATTTGGGATACGCAGTATTTT.

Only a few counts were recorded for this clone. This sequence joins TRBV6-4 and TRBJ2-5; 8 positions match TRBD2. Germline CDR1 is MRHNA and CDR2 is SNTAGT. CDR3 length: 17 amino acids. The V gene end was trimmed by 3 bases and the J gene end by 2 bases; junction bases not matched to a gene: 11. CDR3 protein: CASSEIKAGEGQETQYF. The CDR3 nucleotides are TGTGCCAGCAGTGAGATTAAAGCGGGAGAGGGACAAGAGACCCAGTACTTC.

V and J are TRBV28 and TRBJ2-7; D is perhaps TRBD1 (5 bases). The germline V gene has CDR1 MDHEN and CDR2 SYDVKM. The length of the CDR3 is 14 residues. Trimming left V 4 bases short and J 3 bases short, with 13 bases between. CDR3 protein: CASSWGSPNYEQYF. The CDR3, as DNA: TGTGCCAGCAGTTGGGGCAGTCCTAACTACGAGCAGTACTTC.

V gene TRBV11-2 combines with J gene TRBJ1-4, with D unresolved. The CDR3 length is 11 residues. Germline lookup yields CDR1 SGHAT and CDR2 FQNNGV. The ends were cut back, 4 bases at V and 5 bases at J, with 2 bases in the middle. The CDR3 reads CASSSNEKLFF. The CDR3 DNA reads TGTGCCAGCAGCTCCAATGAAAAACTGTTTTTT.

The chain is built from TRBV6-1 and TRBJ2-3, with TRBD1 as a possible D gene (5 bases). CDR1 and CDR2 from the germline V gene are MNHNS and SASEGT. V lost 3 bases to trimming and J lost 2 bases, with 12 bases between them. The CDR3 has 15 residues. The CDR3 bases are TGTGCCAGCAGTGAGCAGGCAGGGTCCACAGATACGCAGTATTTT. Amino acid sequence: CASSEQAGSTDTQYF.

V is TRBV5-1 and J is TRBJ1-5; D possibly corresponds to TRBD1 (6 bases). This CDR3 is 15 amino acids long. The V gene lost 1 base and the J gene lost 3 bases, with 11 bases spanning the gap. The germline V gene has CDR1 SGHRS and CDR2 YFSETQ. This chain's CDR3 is CASSLLGAYNQPQHF. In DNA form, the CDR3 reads TGCGCCAGCAGCTTGTTGGGGGCCTACAATCAGCCCCAGCATTTT.

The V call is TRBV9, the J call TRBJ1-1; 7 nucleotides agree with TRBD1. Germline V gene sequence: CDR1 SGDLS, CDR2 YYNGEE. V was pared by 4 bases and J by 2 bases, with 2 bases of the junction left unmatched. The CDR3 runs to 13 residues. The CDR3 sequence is CASSQGVNTEAFF. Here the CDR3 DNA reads TGTGCCAGCAGCCAGGGGGTAAACACTGAAGCTTTCTTT.

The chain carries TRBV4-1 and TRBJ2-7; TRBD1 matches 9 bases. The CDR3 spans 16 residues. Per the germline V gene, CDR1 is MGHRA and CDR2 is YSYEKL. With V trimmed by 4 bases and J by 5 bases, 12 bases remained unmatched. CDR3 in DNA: TGCGCCAGCAGCCCCCCGTGGGGACAGGGAGTCCACGAGCAGTACTTC. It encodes CASSPPWGQGVHEQYF.

The CDR3 is CASSPPEGVKTQYF. CDR3 DNA: TGTGCCAGCTCCCCCCCCGAGGGGGTGAAGACCCAGTACTTC. This sequence joins TRBV18 and TRBJ2-5; possible D gene TRBD1, 6 bases. Germline-derived CDR1 and CDR2 are KGHSH and LQKENI. The CDR3 spans 14 residues. V was trimmed by 6 bases and J by 6 bases, leaving 17 bases between them.

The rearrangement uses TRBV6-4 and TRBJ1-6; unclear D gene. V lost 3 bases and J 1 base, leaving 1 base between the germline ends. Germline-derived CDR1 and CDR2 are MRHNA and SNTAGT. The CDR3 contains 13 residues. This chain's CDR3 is CASSESYNSPLHF. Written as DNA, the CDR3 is TGTGCCAGCAGTGAGTCCTATAATTCACCCCTCCACTTT.

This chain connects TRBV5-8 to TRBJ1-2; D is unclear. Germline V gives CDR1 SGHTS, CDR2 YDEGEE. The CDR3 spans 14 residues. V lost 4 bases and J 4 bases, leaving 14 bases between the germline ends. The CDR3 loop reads CASSRPETPYGYTF. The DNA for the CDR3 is TGTGCCAGCAGCAGGCCAGAGACCCCCTATGGCTACACCTTC.

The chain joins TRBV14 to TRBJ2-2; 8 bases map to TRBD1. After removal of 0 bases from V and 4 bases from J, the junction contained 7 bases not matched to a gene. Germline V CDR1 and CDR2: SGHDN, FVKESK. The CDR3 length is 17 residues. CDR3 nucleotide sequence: TGTGCCAGCAGCCAAGATCCAGGGGGCTGGAGCACCGGGGAGCTGTTTTTT. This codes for CASSQDPGGWSTGELFF.

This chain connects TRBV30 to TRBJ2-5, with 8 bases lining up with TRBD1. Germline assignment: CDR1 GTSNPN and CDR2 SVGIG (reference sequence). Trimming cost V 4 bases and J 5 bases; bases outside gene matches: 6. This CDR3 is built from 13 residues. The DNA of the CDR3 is TGTGCCTGGACTAGACAGGGGATGGAGACCCAGTACTTC. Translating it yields CAWTRQGMETQYF.

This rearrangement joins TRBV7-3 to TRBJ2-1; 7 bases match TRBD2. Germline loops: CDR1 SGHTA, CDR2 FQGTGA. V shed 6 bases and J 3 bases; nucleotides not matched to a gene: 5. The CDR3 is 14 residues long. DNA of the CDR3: TGTGCCAGCAGTTCTCTAGCGGACTACAATGAGCAGTTCTTC. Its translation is CASSSLADYNEQFF.

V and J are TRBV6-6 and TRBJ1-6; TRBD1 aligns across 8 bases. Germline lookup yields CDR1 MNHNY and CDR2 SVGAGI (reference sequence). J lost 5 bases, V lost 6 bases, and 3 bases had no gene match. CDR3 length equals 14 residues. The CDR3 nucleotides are TGTGCCAGCAGCCCGGACAGGGATAATTCACCCCTCCACTTT. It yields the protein CASSPDRDNSPLHF.

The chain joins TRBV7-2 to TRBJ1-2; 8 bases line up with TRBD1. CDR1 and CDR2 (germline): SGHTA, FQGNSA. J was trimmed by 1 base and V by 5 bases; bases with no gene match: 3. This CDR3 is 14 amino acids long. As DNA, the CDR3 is TGTGCCAGCAGCCGTACAGGGGGTAACTATGGCTACACCTTC. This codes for CASSRTGGNYGYTF.

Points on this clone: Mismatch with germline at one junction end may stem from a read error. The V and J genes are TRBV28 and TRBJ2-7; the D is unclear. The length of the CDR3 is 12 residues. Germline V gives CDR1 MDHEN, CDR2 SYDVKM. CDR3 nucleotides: TGTGCCAGCAGCTCCGGCTCCGACGAGCAGTACTTC. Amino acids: CASSSGSDEQYF.

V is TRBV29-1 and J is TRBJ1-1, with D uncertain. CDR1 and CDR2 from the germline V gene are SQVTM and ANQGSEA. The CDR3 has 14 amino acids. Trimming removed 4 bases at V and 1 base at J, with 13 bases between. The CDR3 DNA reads TGCAGCGTTGCTGAAAGTTGGGGGAACACTGAAGCTTTCTTT. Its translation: CSVAESWGNTEAFF.

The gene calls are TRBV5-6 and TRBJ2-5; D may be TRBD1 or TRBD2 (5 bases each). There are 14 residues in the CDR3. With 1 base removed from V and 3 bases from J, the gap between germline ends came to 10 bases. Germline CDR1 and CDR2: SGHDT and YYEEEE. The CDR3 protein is CASSLSGTEETQYF. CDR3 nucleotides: TGTGCCAGCAGCTTGTCCGGGACGGAAGAGACCCAGTACTTC.

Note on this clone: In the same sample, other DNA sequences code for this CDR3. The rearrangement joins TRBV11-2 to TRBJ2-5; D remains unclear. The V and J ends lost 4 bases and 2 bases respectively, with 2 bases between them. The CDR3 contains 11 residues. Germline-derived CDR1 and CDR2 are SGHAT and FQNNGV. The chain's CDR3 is CASSSQETQYF. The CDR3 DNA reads TGTGCCAGCAGCTCACAAGAGACCCAGTACTTC.

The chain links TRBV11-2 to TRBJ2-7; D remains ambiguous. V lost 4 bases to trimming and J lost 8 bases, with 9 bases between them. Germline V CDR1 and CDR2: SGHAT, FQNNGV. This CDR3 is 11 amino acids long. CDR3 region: CASSSQWKQYF. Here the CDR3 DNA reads TGTGCCAGCAGCTCCCAATGGAAGCAGTACTTC.